The rows below give T cell receptor beta chains drawn from one sample of a study of blood T cells in healthy people across ages. TCRdb redid the calling of the 5' RACE reads with MiXCR, one entry per CDR3 protein. The table has hundreds of thousands of distinct CDR3 sequences, around 45% seen once; the top ten hold roughly 19%. Sequenced sample: blood. Receptors originate from a man between 60 and 75 years old in good health. CDR3s include the opening cysteine and the closing phenylalanine or tryptophan. Fields, in order: clone size, D gene, J gene, V gene, CDR3 DNA, CDR3 protein. D genes are given only for firm matches. For some rows the clone size is stated as once, few or many, or as a class when expanded; others skip it.

abundance: .; d_gene: TRBD1; j_gene: TRBJ2-2; v_gene: TRBV25-1; CDR3nt: TGTGCCAGCAGCGTGAGGGGACAGGGAAGCACCGGGGAGCTGTTTTTT; CDR3aa: CASSVRGQGSTGELFF
abundance: few; d_gene: TRBD2; j_gene: TRBJ2-5; v_gene: TRBV7-9; CDR3nt: TGTGCCAGCAGCTTCCTAGCGGGGCAGAAGGAGACCCAGTACTTC; CDR3aa: CASSFLAGQKETQYF
abundance: few; d_gene: TRBD1; j_gene: TRBJ2-3; v_gene: TRBV6-2/TRBV6-3; CDR3nt: TGTGCCAGCAGTACGGGACAGGGGGTGCGCACAGATACGCAGTATTTT; CDR3aa: CASSTGQGVRTDTQYF
abundance: few; d_gene: TRBD2; j_gene: TRBJ2-1; v_gene: TRBV5-1; CDR3nt: TGCGCCAGCAGCTTCGGACGGGGGGGCTACAATGAGCAGTTCTTC; CDR3aa: CASSFGRGGYNEQFF
abundance: few; d_gene: .; j_gene: TRBJ2-1; v_gene: TRBV5-5; CDR3nt: TGTGCCAGCAGCTTGGGACGAGGGCCTTACAATGAGCAGTTCTTC; CDR3aa: CASSLGRGPYNEQFF
abundance: few; d_gene: .; j_gene: TRBJ2-6; v_gene: TRBV15; CDR3nt: TGTGCCACCAGCAGAGGAGACGCCCCGGGCTCTGGGGCCAACGTCCTGACTTTC; CDR3aa: CATSRGDAPGSGANVLTF
abundance: .; d_gene: .; j_gene: TRBJ2-2; v_gene: TRBV7-9; CDR3nt: TGTGCCAGCAGGTCAACAGGAGGAAACACCGGGGAGCTGTTTTTT; CDR3aa: CASRSTGGNTGELFF
abundance: .; d_gene: TRBD2; j_gene: TRBJ2-2; v_gene: TRBV7-6; CDR3nt: TGTGCCAGCAGCTTGCCGCTTAGCGGGGTAGGCGGCGGGGAGCTGTTTTTT; CDR3aa: CASSLPLSGVGGGELFF
abundance: few; d_gene: .; j_gene: TRBJ1-4; v_gene: TRBV20-1; CDR3nt: TGCAGTGCTAGGGGCTTCGCAACTAATGAAAAACTGTTTTTT; CDR3aa: CSARGFATNEKLFF
abundance: few; d_gene: .; j_gene: TRBJ1-1; v_gene: TRBV10-3; CDR3nt: TGTGCCATCAGGGAAGAGAGGACTGAAGCTTTCTTT; CDR3aa: CAIREERTEAFF
abundance: few; d_gene: TRBD1; j_gene: TRBJ1-5; v_gene: TRBV29-1; CDR3nt: TGCAGCGTTGGACAGGGGACAGGGGGTAGCAATCAGCCCCAGCATTTT; CDR3aa: CSVGQGTGGSNQPQHF
abundance: .; d_gene: .; j_gene: TRBJ1-2; v_gene: TRBV7-9; CDR3nt: TGTGCCAGCAGCTTTCCGCCACAGGTTGATGGCTACACCTTC; CDR3aa: CASSFPPQVDGYTF
abundance: few; d_gene: .; j_gene: TRBJ2-5; v_gene: TRBV24-1; CDR3nt: TGTGCCACCGGTAATGAGGCCGGGACCCAGTACTTC; CDR3aa: CATGNEAGTQYF
abundance: few; d_gene: TRBD2; j_gene: TRBJ2-1; v_gene: TRBV29-1; CDR3nt: TGCAGCGTCCCTGGACTAGCGGGGGGAGGTAATGAGCAGTTCTTC; CDR3aa: CSVPGLAGGGNEQFF
abundance: .; d_gene: .; j_gene: TRBJ1-6; v_gene: TRBV28; CDR3nt: TGTGCCAGCAGTCAACAGGTCCGGGGTTCACCCCTCCACTTT; CDR3aa: CASSQQVRGSPLHF
abundance: .; d_gene: .; j_gene: TRBJ2-5; v_gene: TRBV7-2; CDR3nt: TGTGCCAGCAGCTTTAAGGGGGGGGGAGAGACCCAGTACTTC; CDR3aa: CASSFKGGGETQYF
abundance: .; d_gene: .; j_gene: TRBJ1-2; v_gene: TRBV7-9; CDR3nt: TGTGCCAGCAGTTCCGGGGCAGGGTGGAGCTATGGCTACACCTTC; CDR3aa: CASSSGAGWSYGYTF
abundance: .; d_gene: .; j_gene: TRBJ2-3; v_gene: TRBV7-2; CDR3nt: TGTGCCAGCAGCTCGCAGGACGGCTCTGCGGATACGCAGTATTTT; CDR3aa: CASSSQDGSADTQYF
abundance: .; d_gene: .; j_gene: TRBJ2-7; v_gene: TRBV15; CDR3nt: TGTGCCACCAGCAGAGAAGCCCAGAACTACGAGCAGTACTTC; CDR3aa: CATSREAQNYEQYF
abundance: once; d_gene: .; j_gene: TRBJ1-2; v_gene: TRBV11-3; CDR3nt: TGTGCCAGCAGCTTAATTACAGGCAGTTATGGCTACACCTTC; CDR3aa: CASSLITGSYGYTF
abundance: .; d_gene: TRBD1; j_gene: TRBJ2-1; v_gene: TRBV24-1; CDR3nt: TGTGCCACCAGTGATTTGCAACGGGCAGGGGGCTTAAATGAGCAGTTCTTC; CDR3aa: CATSDLQRAGGLNEQFF
abundance: few; d_gene: .; j_gene: TRBJ1-5; v_gene: TRBV20-1; CDR3nt: TGCAGTGCTAGGGGACATGAGGGGCCGAGCAATCAGCCCCAGCATTTT; CDR3aa: CSARGHEGPSNQPQHF
abundance: .; d_gene: TRBD1; j_gene: TRBJ2-7; v_gene: TRBV3-1; CDR3nt: TGTGCCAGCAGCCACCGACAGGGGAGGAACGAGCAGTACTTC; CDR3aa: CASSHRQGRNEQYF
abundance: .; d_gene: .; j_gene: TRBJ1-2; v_gene: TRBV5-1; CDR3nt: TGCGCCAGCAGCGAGGGGCGGATACCCCCATATGGCTACACCTTC; CDR3aa: CASSEGRIPPYGYTF
abundance: once; d_gene: .; j_gene: TRBJ2-3; v_gene: TRBV3-1; CDR3nt: TGTGCCAGCAGCCAAGAGGTCACAGATACGCAGTATTTT; CDR3aa: CASSQEVTDTQYF
abundance: .; d_gene: .; j_gene: TRBJ2-1; v_gene: TRBV7-9; CDR3nt: TGTGCCAGCAGCCCCGGGGCCTCGGATGAGCAGTTCTTC; CDR3aa: CASSPGASDEQFF
abundance: .; d_gene: TRBD1; j_gene: TRBJ1-1; v_gene: TRBV30; CDR3nt: TGTGCCTGGAGGCGGACAGGGCTGGCTGAAGCTTTCTTT; CDR3aa: CAWRRTGLAEAFF
abundance: .; d_gene: TRBD2; j_gene: TRBJ2-1; v_gene: TRBV6-2/TRBV6-3; CDR3nt: TGTGCCAGCAGTCCGACTAGCGGGGCTGAGCAGTTCTTC; CDR3aa: CASSPTSGAEQFF
abundance: .; d_gene: TRBD2; j_gene: TRBJ2-3; v_gene: TRBV20-1; CDR3nt: TGCAGTGCCCAATCGGGGACTACTTCCACAGATACGCAGTATTTT; CDR3aa: CSAQSGTTSTDTQYF
abundance: few; d_gene: .; j_gene: TRBJ2-5; v_gene: TRBV24-1; CDR3nt: TGTGCCCCAGTAGGGGAGCAAGAGACCCAGTACTTC; CDR3aa: CAPVGEQETQYF
abundance: many; d_gene: .; j_gene: TRBJ2-5; v_gene: TRBV6-1; CDR3nt: TGTGCCAGCAGTGGTAGGCTGACGACAAATTTGGTGGAGACCCAGTACTTC; CDR3aa: CASSGRLTTNLVETQYF
abundance: few; d_gene: .; j_gene: TRBJ1-2; v_gene: TRBV29-1; CDR3nt: TGCAGCGTTGTGAGGGACATAGAATATGGCTACACCTTC; CDR3aa: CSVVRDIEYGYTF